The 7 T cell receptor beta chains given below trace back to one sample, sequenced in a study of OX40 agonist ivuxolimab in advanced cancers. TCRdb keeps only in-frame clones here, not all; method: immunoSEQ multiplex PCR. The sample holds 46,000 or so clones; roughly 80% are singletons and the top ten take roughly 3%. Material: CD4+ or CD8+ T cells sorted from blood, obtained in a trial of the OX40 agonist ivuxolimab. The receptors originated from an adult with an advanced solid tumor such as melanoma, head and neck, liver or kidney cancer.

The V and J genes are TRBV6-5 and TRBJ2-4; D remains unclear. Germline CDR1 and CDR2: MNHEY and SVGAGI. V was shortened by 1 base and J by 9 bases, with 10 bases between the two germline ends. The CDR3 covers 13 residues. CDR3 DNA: TGTGCCAGCAGTTACTTAGGCCCAAGCATTCAGTACTTC. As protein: CASSYLGPSIQYF.

The CDR3 DNA reads TGCGCCAGCAGCCAAGAAGCCTTTAGCGGGAGAGATTACGAGCAGTACTTC. Translating gives CASSQEAFSGRDYEQYF. This chain connects TRBV4-1 to TRBJ2-7; 9 nucleotides match TRBD2. This CDR3 contains 17 residues. V lost 0 bases and J lost 4; bases outside the gene matches: 10. Germline values: CDR1 MGHRA, CDR2 YSYEKL.

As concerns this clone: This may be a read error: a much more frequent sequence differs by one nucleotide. CDR3 protein: CASSLGTGTAYEQYF. CDR3 DNA sequence: TGTGCCAGCAGCTTGGGGACAGGCACAGCCTACGAGCAGTACTTC. The V gene is TRBV5-8, the J gene TRBJ2-7; 7 bases align to TRBD1. The CDR3 runs to 15 residues. Trimming took 0 bases from V and 2 from J; bases not matched to a gene: 5. CDR1 SGHTS and CDR2 YDEGEE come from the germline V gene.

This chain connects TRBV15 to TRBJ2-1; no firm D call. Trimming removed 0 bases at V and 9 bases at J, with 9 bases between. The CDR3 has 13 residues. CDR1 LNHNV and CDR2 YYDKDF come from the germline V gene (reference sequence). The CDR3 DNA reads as TGTGCCACCAGCAGAGACCTGGTGACTGAGCAGTTCTTC. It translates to CATSRDLVTEQFF.

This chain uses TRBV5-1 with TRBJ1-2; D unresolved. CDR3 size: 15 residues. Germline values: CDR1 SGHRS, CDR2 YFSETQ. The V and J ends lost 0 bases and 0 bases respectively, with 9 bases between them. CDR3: CASSLERSTNYGYTF. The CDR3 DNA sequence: TGCGCCAGCAGCTTGGAAAGGTCGACTAACTATGGCTACACCTTC.

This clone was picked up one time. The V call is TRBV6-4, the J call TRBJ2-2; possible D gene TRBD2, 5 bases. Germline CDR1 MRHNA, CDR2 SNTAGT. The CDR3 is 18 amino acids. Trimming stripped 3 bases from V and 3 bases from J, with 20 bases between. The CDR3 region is CASSECSIGGVDTGELFF. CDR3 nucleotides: TGTGCCAGCAGTGAGTGTAGCATAGGAGGCGTCGACACCGGGGAGCTGTTTTTT.

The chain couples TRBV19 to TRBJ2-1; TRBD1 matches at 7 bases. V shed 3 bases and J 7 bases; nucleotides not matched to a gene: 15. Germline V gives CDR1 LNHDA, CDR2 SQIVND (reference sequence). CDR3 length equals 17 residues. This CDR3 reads CASSIPPTGILANEQFF. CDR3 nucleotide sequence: TGTGCCAGTAGTATCCCCCCGACAGGGATTTTGGCGAATGAGCAGTTCTTC. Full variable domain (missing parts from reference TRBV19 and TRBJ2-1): DGGITQSPKYLFRKEGQNVTLSCEQNLNHDAMYWYRQDPGQGLRLIYYSQIVNDFQKGDIAEGYSVSREKKESFPLTVTSAQKNPTAFYLCASSIPPTGILANEQFFGPGTRLTVL.